Sequencing of this T cell receptor beta chain was carried out in a study of T cell responses to AZD1222 COVID-19 vaccine listed by TCRdb under 2021. Notes on the research overall: A total of 233 trial participants underwent TCR sequencing, of whom 207 received two doses of AZD1222 and about 25 received two doses of the MenACWY control vaccine. Trial participants were enrolled by age into subgroups of 18-55, 56-69 and 70-plus years, and 148, 28 and 57 TCR-sequenced participants, respectively, were included in these subgroups.

The CDR3 holds 16 amino acids from the cysteine to the phenylalanine. Of all the DNA, just the CDR3 is kept, 48 bases in frame from base 1. The germline V and J ends show losses of 2 bases and 6 bases respectively, and no gene match explains 9 bases of the junction. CDR1 LGHDT and CDR2 YNNKEL were looked up in the germline V gene (reference sequence). Interpreted using the paper, the time point label stands for: sample from adult after SARS-CoV-2 infection, after symptom onset. Two convalescent COVID-19 patients, sampled after symptom onset from adults with prior SARS-CoV-2 infection, were also TCR-sequenced for comparison. As concerns this clone: Its antigen is not yet known. No per-base quality is available; no much larger clone lies one base away.

The CDR3 regions of human TCRbeta chains were analyzed by immunosequencing. Turning to the authors' computational methods: TCRs in the repertoires were compared against a reference library of SARS-CoV-2-specific TCRs that had been generated with the MIRA antigen-specificity platform. Breadth meant the fraction of unique TCRs that were SARS-CoV-2-associated, whereas depth meant the fraction of total T cells that were SARS-CoV-2-associated. Using the MIRA data, each spike-specific TCR was assigned both to the spike region to which the TCR was reactive and to a CD4 or CD8 class. Log10-transformed breadth and depth values were compared by one-way ANOVA with Sidak's multiple comparisons tests. Here the immuneACCESS table is served through TCRdb, limited to in-frame sequences with V and J called. Missing clones are a known gap in these copies; in checked studies unresolved V genes cover under half, and the rest lacks a known reason. The V and J calls and clone size are taken from that table; D and trimming were inferred from the DNA. The sample data list 150,000 to 180,000 clones, and approximately 91% of these were observed just once. The top ten clones comprise over 6% of the sample.

General study outcomes and caveats: Nearly half of unique spike-specific TCRs reportedly recognized epitopes outside regions mutated in the B.1.351 and B.1.1.7 variants. Because no day 14 peak-response samples were available, repertoires were characterized only after the peak T cell response. In the small 56-69-year group, the increase in depth fell short of significance, most likely because of low power. Conclusions about previously exposed vaccinees are limited because only five to seven AZD1222 recipients were SARS-CoV-2 seropositive at baseline. Participants were mostly white British and included more females than males, and it was suggested by the authors that clonal diversity may have been underestimated. A significant rise in spike-specific TCR breadth and depth was observed after two AZD1222 doses relative to day 0 and relative to MenACWY recipients. The whole spike protein was spanned by vaccine-associated CD4 TCRs, and dominant responses were seen in regions 160-218 and 743-854.

This specimen consisted of peripheral blood, obtained after recovery from COVID-19. Recombination connected TRBV3-1 (or the pseudogene TRBV3-2) to TRBJ2-1; 8 nucleotides in the junction match TRBD2. The sequence was collected from an adult who had recovered from COVID-19. The CDR3 region reads CASSQHGGASSNEQFF. In nucleotides, the sequence is TGTGCCAGCAGCCAACACGGGGGGGCCTCTTCCAATGAGCAGTTCTTC.